Below, 10 T cell receptor beta chains from the same sample are listed, as sequenced in a study of T cells in Graves' hyperthyroidism and ophthalmopathy (dated by TCRdb to the late 2010s). To prepare the library, multiplex PCR was applied. Sequenced using an Illumina HiSeq 2000. The TCR beta CDR3 regions were amplified from RNA transcripts. The TCR CDR3 was subjected to a first round of RT-PCR using the HTBI primer set and the Qiagen OneStep RT-PCR kit. TCRdb passed the public sequencing reads through fastp at Q25 and MiXCR, retaining productive beta sequences. Each CDR3 protein gets just one entry, which takes the most common genes and DNA from the rows behind it. Counted in this sample were 500,000 to 650,000 distinct CDR3 sequences; 40% to 50% of them appeared once. About two fifths of the sample belongs to the ten largest clones. The sample consisted of peripheral blood or thyroid tissue (not recorded which). These receptors were taken from an adult woman with Graves' disease, either hyperthyroidism or ophthalmopathy (not recorded which).

In this sample, this clonotype turned up many times. The chain links TRBV15 to TRBJ2-6, with TRBD1 matching 7 bases. The length of the CDR3 is 19 residues. V dropped 5 bases and J dropped 2; count of bases not matched to a gene: 15. Per the germline V gene, CDR1 is LNHNV and CDR2 is YYDKDF (reference sequence). The CDR3 DNA sequence: TGTGCCACCAGCGGCCGACTGACAGGGATTCCTACTGGGGCCAACGTCCTGACTTTC. The encoded protein is CATSGRLTGIPTGANVLTF.

A note on this clonotype: Since a much larger clone is just one base distant, this may be a read error. The CDR3 loop is CASSAAAGANHETQYF. The CDR3 DNA follows: TGCGCCAGCAGCGCGGCGGCAGGGGCAAATCATGAGACCCAGTACTTC. V is TRBV5-1 and J is TRBJ2-7; a weak D match, TRBD1 (6 bases). The J call is uncertain, as TRBJ2-5 better fits the DNA end. The CDR3 totals 16 residues. Germline V gene sequence: CDR1 SGHRS, CDR2 YFSETQ.

This clonotype came up many times. J is TRBJ1-4 and V is TRBV4-3; possibly TRBD1 for D (5 bases). V dropped 0 bases and J dropped 7 bases, with 12 bases sitting between them. Per germline, CDR1 LGHNA and CDR2 YSLEER. CDR3 size: 15 residues. This chain's CDR3 is CASSQDLGGFEKLFF. The CDR3 DNA reads TGCGCCAGCAGCCAAGATCTTGGGGGGTTTGAAAAACTGTTTTTT.

This clonotype was detected many times. The chain couples TRBV11-2 to TRBJ1-6; a possible D gene is TRBD1 (5 bases). CDR3 length: 15 amino acids. Germline V lookup: CDR1 SGHAT, CDR2 FQNNGV. Trimming shortened V by 7 bases and J by 2 bases, and 12 bases separated the two germline ends. Here the CDR3 reads CASKLGAAYNSPLHF. As DNA, the CDR3 is TGTGCCAGCAAACTCGGGGCCGCCTATAATTCACCCCTCCACTTT.

This CDR3 is CASSPILGTGDYGYTF. CDR3 DNA sequence: TGTGCCAGCTCACCAATTCTCGGGACGGGCGACTATGGCTACACCTTC. The chain couples TRBV7-9 to TRBJ1-2; TRBD1 might be the D (5 bases). This CDR3 has 16 amino acids. Germline V lookup: CDR1 SEHNR, CDR2 FQNEAQ (reference sequence). V dropped 8 bases and J dropped 3 bases, with 22 bases sitting between them.

This clonotype was recorded many times. V is TRBV5-8 and J is TRBJ2-2; D assignment may be TRBD1 or TRBD2 (5 bases each). The CDR3 is 13 amino acids. The V end lost 6 bases, the J end lost 5 bases, and 11 bases lay between the germline ends. Germline CDR1 is SGHTS and CDR2 is YDEGEE. In nucleotides, the CDR3 is TGTGCCAGCAAACCGGGGCGGACCGGGGAGCTGTTTTTT. It codes for CASKPGRTGELFF.

In its sample, this clonotype was seen a few times. The rearrangement links TRBV29-1 to TRBJ2-5; tentatively, D is TRBD1 (5 bases). Germline CDR1 is SQVTM and CDR2 is ANQGSEA. Trimming removed 4 bases at V and 2 bases at J, with 17 bases between. The CDR3 covers 15 residues. The CDR3 spells CSVAWGQQLQETQYF. The CDR3 DNA reads TGCAGCGTTGCTTGGGGCCAGCAATTACAAGAGACCCAGTACTTC.

V is TRBV11-3 and J is TRBJ2-6; D not resolved. Germline loops: CDR1 SGHNT, CDR2 YENEEA. CDR3 size: 16 residues. The V end lost 0 bases, the J end lost 0 bases, and 6 bases lay between the germline ends. The CDR3 loop reads CASSLDGDSGANVLTF. CDR3 nucleotides: TGTGCCAGCAGCTTAGATGGGGACTCTGGGGCCAACGTCCTGACTTTC.

This rearrangement joins TRBV3-1 to TRBJ1-1; TRBD1 matches at 7 bases. Losses at the gene ends were 5 bases for V and 8 bases for J; bases not matched to a gene: 2. From germline, CDR1 is LGHDT and CDR2 YNNKEL (reference sequence). CDR3 length: 11 amino acids. The CDR3 nucleotides are TGTGCCAGCAGCGAGGGACAGGAAGCTTTCTTT. This sequence encodes CASSEGQEAFF. The entire variable domain, with the rest obtained from reference TRBV3-1 and TRBJ1-1, is as follows: DTAVSQTPKYLVTQMGNDKSIKCEQNLGHDTMYWYKQDSKKFLKIMFSYNNKELIINETVPNRFSPKSPDKAHLNLHINSLELGDSAVYFCASSEGQEAFFGQGTRLTVV.

The J gene is TRBJ2-7, the V gene TRBV20-1; no reliable D call. V was clipped by 1 base and J by 2 bases, with 9 bases between them. This CDR3 region has 13 residues. CDR1 is DFQATT and CDR2 is SNEGSKA in the germline V gene (reference sequence). The CDR3 loop reads CSARVLGPYEQYF. CDR3 nucleotides: TGCAGTGCTAGAGTTCTAGGGCCCTACGAGCAGTACTTC.